The present T cell receptor (beta chain) was sequenced within a study of cytomegalovirus exposure and HLA in healthy donors. Findings of the study overall: No immune exposure information besides CMV serostatus was available. Later analysis reportedly placed an Asian-associated ancestry cluster below the roughly 630-donor mean in N-insertions.

Concerning this clone: As yet, its antigen is unknown.

The PCR ran on 60 Vbeta and 13 Jbeta primers. Profiled with immunoSEQ multiplex PCR; TCRdb holds only in-frame clones, not every one. The sample carries approximately 80,000 clones, 70% to 75% recorded once. With 4 bases clipped from V and 3 bases from J, the junction kept 9 bases outside the gene matches. The CDR3 spans 17 residues. Germline CDR1 SGDLS, CDR2 YYNGEE. Sequencing input: PBMCs. This clonotype was obtained from a man aged 55 to 70 in good health and CMV-seronegative. V and J are TRBV9 and TRBJ2-7; 14 nucleotides line up with TRBD2. This CDR3 reads CASSPGTSGGTIYEQYF. CDR3 nucleotide sequence: TGTGCCAGCAGCCCGGGGACTAGCGGGGGAACAATCTACGAGCAGTACTTC.